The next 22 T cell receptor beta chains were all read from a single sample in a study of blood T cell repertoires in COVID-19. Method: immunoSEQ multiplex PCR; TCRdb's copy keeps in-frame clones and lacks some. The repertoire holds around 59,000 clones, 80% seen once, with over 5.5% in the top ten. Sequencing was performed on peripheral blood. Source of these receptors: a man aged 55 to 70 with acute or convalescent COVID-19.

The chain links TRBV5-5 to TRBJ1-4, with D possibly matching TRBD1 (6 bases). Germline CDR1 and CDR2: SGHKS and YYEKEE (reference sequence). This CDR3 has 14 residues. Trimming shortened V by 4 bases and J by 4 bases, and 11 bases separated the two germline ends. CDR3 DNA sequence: TGTGCCAGCAGCAGGGGGGGAGGTAATGAAAAACTGTTTTTT. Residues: CASSRGGGNEKLFF.

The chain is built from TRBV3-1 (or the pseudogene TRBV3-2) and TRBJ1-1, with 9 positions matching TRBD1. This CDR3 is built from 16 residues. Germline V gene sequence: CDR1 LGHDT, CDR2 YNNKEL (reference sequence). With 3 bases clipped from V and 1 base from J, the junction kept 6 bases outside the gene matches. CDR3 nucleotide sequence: TGTGCCAGCAGCCAGGGACAGGGACGGCCGAACACTGAAGCTTTCTTT. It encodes CASSQGQGRPNTEAFF.

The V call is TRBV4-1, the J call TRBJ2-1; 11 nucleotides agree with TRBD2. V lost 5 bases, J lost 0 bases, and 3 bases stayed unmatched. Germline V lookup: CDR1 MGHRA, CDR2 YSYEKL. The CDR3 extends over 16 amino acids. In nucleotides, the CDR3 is TGCGCCAGCAGCTCTAGCGGGGGGAGCTCCTACAATGAGCAGTTCTTC. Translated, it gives CASSSSGGSSYNEQFF.

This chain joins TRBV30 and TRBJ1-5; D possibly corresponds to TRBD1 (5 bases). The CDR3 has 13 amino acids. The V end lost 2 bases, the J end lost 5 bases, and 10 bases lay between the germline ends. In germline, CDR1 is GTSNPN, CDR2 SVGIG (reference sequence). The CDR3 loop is CAWSLAGDQPQHF. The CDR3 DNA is TGTGCCTGGAGTCTGGCGGGGGATCAGCCCCAGCATTTT.

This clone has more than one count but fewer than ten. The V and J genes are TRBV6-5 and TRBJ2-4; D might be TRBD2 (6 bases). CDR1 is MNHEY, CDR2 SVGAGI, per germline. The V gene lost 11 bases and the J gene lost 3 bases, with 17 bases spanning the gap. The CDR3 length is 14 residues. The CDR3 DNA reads TGTGCCGCAGTGGGCGGGGTGGTCAAAAACATTCAGTACTTC. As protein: CAAVGGVVKNIQYF.

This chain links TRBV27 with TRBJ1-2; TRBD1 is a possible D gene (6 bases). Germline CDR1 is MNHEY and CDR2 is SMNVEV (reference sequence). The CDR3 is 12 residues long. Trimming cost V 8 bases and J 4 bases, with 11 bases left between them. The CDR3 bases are TGTGCCAGCTCTGGACAGACCTATGGCTACACCTTC. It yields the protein CASSGQTYGYTF.

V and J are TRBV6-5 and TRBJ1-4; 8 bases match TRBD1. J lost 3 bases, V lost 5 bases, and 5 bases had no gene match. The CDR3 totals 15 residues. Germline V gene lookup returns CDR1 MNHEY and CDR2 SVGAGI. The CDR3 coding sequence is TGTGCCAGCAGTCCGACACAGGGGGCTAATGAAAAACTGTTTTTT. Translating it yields CASSPTQGANEKLFF.

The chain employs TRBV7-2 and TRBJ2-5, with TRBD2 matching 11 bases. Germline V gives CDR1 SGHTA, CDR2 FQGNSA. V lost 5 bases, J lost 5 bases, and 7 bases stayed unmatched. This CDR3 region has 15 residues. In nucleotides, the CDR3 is TGTGCCAGCAGCCCGATAGCGGGGGGGAGGGAGACCCAGTACTTC. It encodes CASSPIAGGRETQYF. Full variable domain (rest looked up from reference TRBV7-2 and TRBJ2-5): GAGVSQSPSNKVTEKGKDVELRCDPISGHTALYWYRQSLGQGLEFLIYFQGNSAPDKSGLPSDRFSAERTGGSVSTLTIQRTQQEDSAVYLCASSPIAGGRETQYFGPGTRLLVL.

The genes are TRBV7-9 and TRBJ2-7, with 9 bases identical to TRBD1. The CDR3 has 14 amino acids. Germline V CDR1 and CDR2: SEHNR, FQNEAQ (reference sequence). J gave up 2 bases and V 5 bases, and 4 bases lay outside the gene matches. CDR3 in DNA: TGTGCCAGCAGCGGGACAGGGATCACCTACGAGCAGTACTTC. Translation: CASSGTGITYEQYF.

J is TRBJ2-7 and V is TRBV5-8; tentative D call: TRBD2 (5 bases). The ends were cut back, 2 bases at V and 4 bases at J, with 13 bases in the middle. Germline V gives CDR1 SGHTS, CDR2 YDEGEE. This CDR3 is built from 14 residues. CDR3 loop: CASSFGSANYEQYF. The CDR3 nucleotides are TGTGCCAGCAGCTTTGGTAGCGCTAATTACGAGCAGTACTTC.

The CDR3 sequence is CATSDLDRGPAEKLFF. CDR3 sequence (DNA): TGTGCCACCAGTGATTTGGACAGGGGACCTGCTGAAAAACTGTTTTTT. The J gene is TRBJ1-4, the V gene TRBV24-1, with 8 bases that match TRBD1. The V gene end was trimmed by 0 bases and the J gene end by 7 bases; junction bases not matched to a gene: 6. CDR1 is KGHDR, CDR2 SFDVKD, per germline. The CDR3 length is 16 residues.

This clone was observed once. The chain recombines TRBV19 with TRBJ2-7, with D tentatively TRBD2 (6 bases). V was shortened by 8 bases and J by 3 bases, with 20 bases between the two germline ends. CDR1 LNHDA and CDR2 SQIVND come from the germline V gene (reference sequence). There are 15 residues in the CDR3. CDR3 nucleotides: TGTGCCAGTTCTTCCCCCGGGGGAACCTACTACGAGCAGTACTTC. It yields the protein CASSSPGGTYYEQYF.

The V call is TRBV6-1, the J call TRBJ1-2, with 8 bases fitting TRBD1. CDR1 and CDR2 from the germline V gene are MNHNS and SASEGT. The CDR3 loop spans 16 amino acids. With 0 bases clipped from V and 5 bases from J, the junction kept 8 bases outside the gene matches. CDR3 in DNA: TGTGCCAGCAGTGAAGCCCTTGGGACAGGCCCGTATGGCTACACCTTC. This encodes CASSEALGTGPYGYTF.

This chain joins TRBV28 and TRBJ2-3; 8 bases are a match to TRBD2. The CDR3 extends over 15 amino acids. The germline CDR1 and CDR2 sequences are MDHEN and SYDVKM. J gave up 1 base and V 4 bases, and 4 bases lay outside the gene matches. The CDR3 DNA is TGTGCCAGCAGTTCGAATAGCGGGGGCACAGATACGCAGTATTTT. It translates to CASSSNSGGTDTQYF.

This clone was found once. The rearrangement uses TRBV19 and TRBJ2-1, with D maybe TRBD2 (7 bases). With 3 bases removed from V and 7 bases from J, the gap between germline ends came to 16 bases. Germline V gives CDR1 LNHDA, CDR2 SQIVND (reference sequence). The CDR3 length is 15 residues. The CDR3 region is CASSISGGELNEQFF. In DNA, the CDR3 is TGTGCCAGTAGTATTTCGGGGGGCGAGCTAAATGAGCAGTTCTTC.

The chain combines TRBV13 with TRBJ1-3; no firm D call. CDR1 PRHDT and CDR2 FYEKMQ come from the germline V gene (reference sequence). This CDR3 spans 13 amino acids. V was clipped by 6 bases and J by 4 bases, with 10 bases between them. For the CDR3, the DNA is TGTGCCAGCAGAATCCGGGAAGGAAACACCATATATTTT. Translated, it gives CASRIREGNTIYF.

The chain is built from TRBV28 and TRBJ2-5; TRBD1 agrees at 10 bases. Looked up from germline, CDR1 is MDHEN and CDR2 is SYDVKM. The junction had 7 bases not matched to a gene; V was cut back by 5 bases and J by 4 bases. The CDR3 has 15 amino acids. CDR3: CASSPPRTGGETQYF. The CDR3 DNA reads TGTGCCAGCAGTCCTCCGCGGACAGGGGGAGAGACCCAGTACTTC.

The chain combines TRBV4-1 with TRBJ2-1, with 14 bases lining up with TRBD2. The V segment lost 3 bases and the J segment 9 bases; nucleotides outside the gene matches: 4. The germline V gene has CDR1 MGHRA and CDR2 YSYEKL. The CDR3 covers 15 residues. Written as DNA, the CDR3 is TGCGCCAGCAGCCATAGACTAGCGGGGGGGCGTGAGCAGTTCTTC. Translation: CASSHRLAGGREQFF.

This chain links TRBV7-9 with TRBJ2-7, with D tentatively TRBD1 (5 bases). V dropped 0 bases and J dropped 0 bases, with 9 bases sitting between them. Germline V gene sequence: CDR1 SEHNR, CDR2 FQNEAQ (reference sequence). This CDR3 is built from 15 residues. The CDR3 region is CASSLAKTASYEQYF. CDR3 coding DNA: TGTGCCAGCAGCTTAGCGAAGACAGCCTCCTACGAGCAGTACTTC.

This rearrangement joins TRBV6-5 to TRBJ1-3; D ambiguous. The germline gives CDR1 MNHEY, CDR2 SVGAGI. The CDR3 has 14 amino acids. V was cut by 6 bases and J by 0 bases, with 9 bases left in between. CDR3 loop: CASRPSSSGNTIYF. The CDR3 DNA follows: TGTGCCAGCAGGCCTAGCAGCTCTGGAAACACCATATATTTT.

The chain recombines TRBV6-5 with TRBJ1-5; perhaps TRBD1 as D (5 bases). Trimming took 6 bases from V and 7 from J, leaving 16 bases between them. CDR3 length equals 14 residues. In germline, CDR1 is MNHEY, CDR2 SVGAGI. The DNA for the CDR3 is TGTGCCAGCAGCTCAACAGGCGGTCTGCAGCCCCAGCATTTT. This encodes CASSSTGGLQPQHF.

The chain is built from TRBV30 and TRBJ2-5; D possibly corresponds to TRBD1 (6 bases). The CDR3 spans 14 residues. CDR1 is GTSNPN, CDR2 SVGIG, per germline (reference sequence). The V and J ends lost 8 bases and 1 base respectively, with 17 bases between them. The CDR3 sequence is CAQGRGTLQETQYF. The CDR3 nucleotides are TGTGCCCAAGGAAGGGGGACGCTCCAAGAGACCCAGTACTTC.